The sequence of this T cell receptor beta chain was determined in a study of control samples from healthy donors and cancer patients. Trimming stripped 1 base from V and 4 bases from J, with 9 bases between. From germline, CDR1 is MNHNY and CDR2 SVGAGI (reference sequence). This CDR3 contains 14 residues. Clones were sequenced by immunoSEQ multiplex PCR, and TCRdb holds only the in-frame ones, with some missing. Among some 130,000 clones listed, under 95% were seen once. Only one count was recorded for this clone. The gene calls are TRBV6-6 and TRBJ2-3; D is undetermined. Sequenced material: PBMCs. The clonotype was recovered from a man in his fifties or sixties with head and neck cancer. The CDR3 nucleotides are TGTGCCAGCAGTTACTTAACAATCTCAGATACGCAGTATTTT. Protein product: CASSYLTISDTQYF.